The sequence of this T cell receptor beta chain was determined in a study of CD8 T cells in ankylosing spondylitis. Overall study findings and caveats: Characteristic of ankylosing spondylitis blood, it appeared, was a TCR beta motif comprising several highly homologous variants. In reactive arthritis synovial fluid and blood, some motif variants had been reported before.

This clonotype was seen at least ten times. Its cognate antigen is unknown. The CDR3 sequence is 18 residues long. CDR1 and CDR2 from the germline V gene are KGHDR and SFDVKD. The V segment lost 1 base and the J segment 0 bases; nucleotides outside the gene matches: 5. Quantitative 5'-RACE was performed with molecular barcodes, and it yielded the TCR beta libraries. TCRdb re-derived calls from the 5' RACE reads in MiXCR, one entry per CDR3 protein. Among about 69,000 distinct CDR3 sequences listed, about 5% were seen once. This sequence joins TRBV24-1 and TRBJ2-3; 11 positions agree with TRBD1. The receptor was isolated from a male donor with ankylosing spondylitis or in good health (not recorded which). The sample consisted of blood, either unsorted or a sorted T cell fraction (not recorded which). This CDR3 is CATSDFRDRGVSTDTQYF. The CDR3 nucleotides read TGTGCCACCAGTGATTTCCGGGACAGGGGGGTGAGCACAGATACGCAGTATTTT.